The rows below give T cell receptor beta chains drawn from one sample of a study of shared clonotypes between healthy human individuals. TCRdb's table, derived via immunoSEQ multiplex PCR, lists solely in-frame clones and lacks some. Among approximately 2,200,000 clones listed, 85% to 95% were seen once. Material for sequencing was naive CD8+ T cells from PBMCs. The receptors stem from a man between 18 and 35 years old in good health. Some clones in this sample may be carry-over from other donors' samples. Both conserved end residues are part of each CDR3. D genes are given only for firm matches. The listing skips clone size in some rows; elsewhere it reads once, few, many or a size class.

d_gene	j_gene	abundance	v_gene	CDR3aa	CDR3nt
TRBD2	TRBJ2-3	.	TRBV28	CASRRGLAGTDTQYF	TGTGCCAGCAGACGGGGACTAGCGGGCACAGATACGCAGTATTTT
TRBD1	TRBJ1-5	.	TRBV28	CASSMTGMGNQPQHF	TGTGCCAGCAGTATGACAGGGATGGGCAATCAGCCCCAGCATTTT
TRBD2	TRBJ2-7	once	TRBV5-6	CASSFPREGPYEQYF	TGTGCCAGCAGCTTCCCGCGGGAGGGGCCCTACGAGCAGTACTTC
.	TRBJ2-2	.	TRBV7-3	CASSFVLAGELFF	TGTGCCAGCAGCTTTGTTTTGGCCGGGGAGCTGTTTTTT
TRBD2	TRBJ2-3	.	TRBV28	CASSLKTSGIGRDTQYF	TGTGCCAGCAGTTTAAAGACTAGCGGGATTGGTAGAGATACGCAGTATTTT
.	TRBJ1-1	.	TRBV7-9	CASSLENGDEAFF	TGTGCCAGCAGCTTAGAGAATGGGGATGAAGCTTTCTTT
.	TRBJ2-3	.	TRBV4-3	CASSQLTASPSTDTQYF	TGCGCCAGCAGCCAACTTACAGCATCCCCTAGCACAGATACGCAGTATTTT
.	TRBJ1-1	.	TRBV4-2	CASSQDPQGNTEAFF	TGTGCCAGCAGCCAAGATCCGCAGGGGAACACTGAAGCTTTCTTT
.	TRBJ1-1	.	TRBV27	CASSLGHEGTEAFF	TGTGCCAGCAGTTTGGGCCACGAGGGGACTGAAGCTTTCTTT
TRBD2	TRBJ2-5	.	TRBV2	CASSQPGTSGSWTRVVGETQYF	TGTGCCAGCAGTCAACCCGGGACTAGCGGGAGTTGGACCAGGGTGGTTGGAGAGACCCAGTACTTC
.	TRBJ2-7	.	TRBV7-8	CASSLDWGPSEQYF	TGTGCCAGCAGCTTAGATTGGGGGCCGAGCGAGCAGTACTTC
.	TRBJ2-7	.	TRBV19	CASSIVAGSYEQYF	TGTGCCAGTAGTATAGTTGCGGGTTCCTACGAGCAGTACTTC